This T cell receptor (beta chain) is drawn from a study of CXCR3-negative and CXCR3-positive naive CD8 T cells (dated by TCRdb to between 2019 and 2020). Looking at the study overall: In total, around 140 million TRB reads were obtained, corresponding to roughly 1.5 +/- 0.3 million reads per library. Naive subsets from a handful of donors and memory cells from 3 donors were included in the TRBV-TRBJ cluster analysis. Data from 11 donors, pooled across two independent experiments, went into the diversity and physicochemical repertoire analyses.

For every CD8+ T cell subset, 300,000 cells were flow-sorted straight into RLT lysis buffer, and each subset was sorted in triplicate. To exclude memory contaminants, naive CD8+ T cells were stringently defined as CD45RO-CCR7+CD27+CD95-. Peripheral blood mononuclear cells were isolated from buffy coats using standard density gradient centrifugation. Naive CXCR3-negative and CXCR3-positive CD8+ T cells were flow-sorted on a FACSAria III. Total RNA was extracted from sorted cells using an RNeasy Mini Kit. The sequencing machine was a NextSeq 550. The Human TCR Profiling Kit (MiLaboratory) was used to prepare UMI-labeled 5' RACE TRB cDNA libraries. The full amount of extracted RNA was used for cDNA synthesis, and the full amount of resulting cDNA was used for PCR amplification. The libraries were made side by side, with each library going through the same number of PCR cycles. Per the authors' processing: About 50,000 +/- 10,000 unique UMI-labeled TRB cDNA molecules per library were extracted with MIGEC and MiXCR, with at least two reads per UMI required. An average of approximately 40,000 +/- 10,000 functional in-frame TRB CDR3 nucleotide clonotypes without stop codons was found per library. After downsampling to 5000 UMI-labeled TRB molecules per sample, diversity metrics, including normalized Shannon-Wiener and Chao1, were computed in VDJtools. For the central five CDR3 residues, VDJtools calculated physicochemical properties weighted by clonotype size, namely interaction energy, strength, volume and Kidera factor 4. TCRdb reprocessed the sequencing reads and holds a single record per CDR3 protein sequence, with no DNA. The V and J calls reflect TCRdb's pipeline rather than the authors' work. The table for this sample lists about 130,000 distinct CDR3 sequences. The ten largest clones take up around 0.5% of the sample.

Points the paper makes about the study in general: Because surface CD5, which is linked to self-reactivity in mice, was comparable between the naive subsets, TCR interaction strength was also inferred from TRB CDR3 physicochemical properties. TRB CDR3s from CXCR3-positive naive cells showed higher hydrophobicity (lower Kidera factor 4), lower energy, and higher strength and volume indices than CXCR3-negative naive cells. TRBV-TRBJ usage was similar between naive CXCR3-negative and CXCR3-positive cells from the same donor, while memory cells showed distinct patterns. CXCR3 expression partially decreased after cryopreservation, so most assays used freshly isolated PBMCs. Comparably high repertoire diversity was found in both naive subsets, whereas much lower repertoire diversity was found in memory CD8+ T cells.

A remark on this clonotype: No cognate antigen has been identified for it.

Inclusive of the bounding cysteine and phenylalanine, the CDR3 is 13 residues long. This entry has no DNA. The CDR1 and CDR2 encoded by the germline V gene are SGDLS and YYNGEE. Sequenced sample: naive CXCR3- CD8+ T cells from blood. What this sample's cell subset or site label stands for: CD45RO-CCR7+CD27+CD95- naive CD8+ T cells lacking CXCR3 (TNR3-). The rearrangement joined TRBV9 to TRBJ1-1; TCRdb names TRBD1, which stays unverified in the absence of DNA. The receptor was isolated from a human donor in good health. Some clones in this sample may be carry-over from other donors' samples. CDR3 region: CASSVGGWTEAFF.